One sample yielded the 28 T cell receptor beta chains listed below, sequenced in a study of PD-L1 blockade in urothelial cancer. The table came from immunoSEQ multiplex PCR; TCRdb's copy has only in-frame clones and leaves some out. The sample includes over 40,000 clones, 82% of them seen just once. This specimen was PBMCs, taken around atezolizumab (anti-PD-L1) treatment. The origin of the receptors is an older man with urothelial cancer.

This clone was recorded once. The chain links TRBV5-1 to TRBJ1-2; TRBD1 might be the D (6 bases). Between the trimmed V and J ends, which lost 2 bases and 1 base, there was a span of 18 bases. CDR3 size: 17 residues. CDR1 is SGHRS and CDR2 is YFSETQ in the germline V gene. In DNA form, the CDR3 reads TGCGCCAGCAGCTTTAAGGGGGACGGACTCTATAACTATGGCTACACCTTC. This translates into CASSFKGDGLYNYGYTF.

This CDR3 is CATSRDSVGELFF. CDR3 DNA sequence: TGTGCCACCAGCAGAGATTCTGTCGGGGAGCTGTTTTTT. This chain links TRBV15 with TRBJ2-2; no definite D call. This CDR3 has 13 residues. Germline assignment: CDR1 LNHNV and CDR2 YYDKDF (reference sequence). Deletions cut 0 bases from V and 7 bases from J, with 6 bases between. Variable domain in full (rest from reference TRBV15 and TRBJ2-2): DAMVIQNPRYQVTQFGKPVTLSCSQTLNHNVMYWYQQKSSQAPKLLFHYYDKDFNNEADTPDNFQSRRPNTSFCFLDIRSPGLGDTAMYLCATSRDSVGELFFGEGSRLTVL.

This clone was recorded only once. The CDR3 DNA follows: TGTGCCAGCAGCCGACCGGGACAGTGGGTGGACTACACCTTC. This gives the protein CASSRPGQWVDYTF. The genes are TRBV7-2 and TRBJ1-2, with 7 bases matching TRBD1. Looked up from germline, CDR1 is SGHTA and CDR2 is FQGNSA. J was trimmed by 10 bases and V by 5 bases; bases with no gene match: 13. The CDR3 length is 14 residues.

This chain joins TRBV7-9 and TRBJ2-1; 9 bases agree with TRBD1. Per the germline V gene, CDR1 is SEHNR and CDR2 is FQNEAQ (reference sequence). This CDR3 spans 16 amino acids. The trim removed 3 bases at V and 8 bases at J, leaving 11 bases unmatched. DNA of the CDR3: TGTGCCAGCAGCTTCAAGAGACAGGGGGGGTTCGATGAGCAGTTCTTC. Translation: CASSFKRQGGFDEQFF.

The chain couples TRBV5-3 to TRBJ1-3, with TRBD1 matching over 11 bases. TRBV5-3 is annotated as an ORF whose role is uncertain. This CDR3 comprises 16 residues. Trimming removed 2 bases from V and 2 bases from J; junction bases left unmatched: 3. CDR3 coding DNA: TGTGCCAGAAGCTTAGGACAGGGGGCGGCTGGAAACACCATATATTTT. Residues: CARSLGQGAAGNTIYF.

This clone was detected a few times. The rearrangement joins TRBV29-1 to TRBJ1-1, with D unresolved. Trimming took 8 bases from V and 4 from J, leaving 17 bases between them. The germline V gene has CDR1 SQVTM and CDR2 ANQGSEA. CDR3 length: 13 residues. The CDR3 sequence: CSFRGQLATEAFF. The CDR3, as DNA: TGCAGCTTTCGCGGTCAGCTGGCCACTGAAGCTTTCTTT.

This clone appeared a single time. DNA for the CDR3: TGTGCCAGCAGTCGTCCCGGACAGGGGTCTAACGAGCAGTACTTC. This encodes CASSRPGQGSNEQYF. This chain joins TRBV6-6 and TRBJ2-7; TRBD1 agrees at 9 bases. The germline V gene encodes CDR1 MNHNY and CDR2 SVGAGI (reference sequence). The CDR3 is 15 amino acids. The V gene end was trimmed by 5 bases and the J gene end by 5 bases; junction bases not matched to a gene: 10.

This clone was observed once. CDR3 protein: CASSLDRGTSGSVEQFF. The CDR3 bases are TGTGCCAGCTCACTGGACAGAGGGACTAGCGGGAGCGTTGAGCAGTTCTTC. The chain links TRBV18 to TRBJ2-1, with TRBD2 matching 14 bases. The CDR3 extends over 17 amino acids. V was clipped by 4 bases and J by 9 bases; unmatched bases: 11. CDR1 KGHSH and CDR2 LQKENI come from the germline V gene.

The V call is TRBV5-1, the J call TRBJ2-1, with D maybe TRBD1 (6 bases). The CDR3 has 12 amino acids. V was trimmed by 4 bases and J by 7 bases, leaving 9 bases between them. From germline, CDR1 is SGHRS and CDR2 YFSETQ. CDR3 loop: CASSIDRNEQFF. DNA of the CDR3: TGCGCCAGCAGCATAGACAGGAATGAGCAGTTCTTC.

V usage is TRBV30 and J usage is TRBJ1-5; 9 nucleotides agree with TRBD1. J was trimmed by 6 bases and V by 2 bases; bases with no gene match: 5. The CDR3 runs 14 residues. CDR1 and CDR2 (germline): GTSNPN, SVGIG (reference sequence). The CDR3: CAWSYTGGGQPQHF. CDR3 nucleotides: TGTGCCTGGAGTTATACAGGGGGCGGTCAGCCCCAGCATTTT.

The rearrangement links TRBV12-5 to TRBJ2-5, with D tentatively TRBD2 (6 bases). Trimming removed 3 bases at V and 4 bases at J, with 15 bases between. CDR3 length: 15 amino acids. CDR1 and CDR2 from the germline V gene are LGHNT and FRNRAP. The CDR3 coding sequence is TGTGCTAGTGGTTTAGGCGGGGTGAAAGGAGAGACCCAGTACTTC. Its protein product is CASGLGGVKGETQYF.

The J gene is TRBJ2-3, the V gene TRBV27; 10 bases are shared with TRBD2. CDR3 length: 16 residues. With 3 bases clipped from V and 6 bases from J, the junction kept 9 bases outside the gene matches. Germline V CDR1 and CDR2: MNHEY, SMNVEV (reference sequence). CDR3 sequence: CASSFSSGSGYDTQYF. For the CDR3, the DNA is TGTGCCAGCAGTTTCTCTAGCGGGAGTGGATATGATACGCAGTATTTT.

The V and J genes are TRBV6-5 and TRBJ1-1; D is uncertain. V was pared by 0 bases and J by 2 bases, with 7 bases between. This CDR3 region has 14 residues. From germline, CDR1 is MNHEY and CDR2 SVGAGI. CDR3 nucleotides: TGTGCCAGCAGTTACTCCCCGAGAAACACTGAAGCTTTCTTT. Amino acid sequence: CASSYSPRNTEAFF.

The chain has TRBV4-3 and TRBJ2-3; 10 nucleotides agree with TRBD2. The V gene end was trimmed by 5 bases and the J gene end by 1 base; junction bases not matched to a gene: 6. The CDR3 covers 16 residues. The germline gives CDR1 LGHNA, CDR2 YSLEER. The CDR3: CASSSAGTSGTDTQYF. CDR3 nucleotides: TGCGCCAGCAGCTCAGCCGGGACTAGCGGCACAGATACGCAGTATTTT.

The gene calls are TRBV27 and TRBJ2-7; 7 bases are a match to TRBD2. Germline V gene lookup returns CDR1 MNHEY and CDR2 SMNVEV (reference sequence). CDR3 size: 15 residues. V was clipped by 8 bases and J by 4 bases; unmatched bases: 14. The CDR3 protein is CASSLGRASLYEQYF. The DNA for the CDR3 is TGTGCCAGCTCATTGGGGAGGGCTTCCCTGTACGAGCAGTACTTC.

CDR3 bases: TGTGCCATCACCGCGGGAGGTGGGGGGAATGAGCAGTTCTTC. It specifies CAITAGGGGNEQFF. The V and J genes are TRBV10-3 and TRBJ2-1; 8 bases fit TRBD2. The V gene end was trimmed by 7 bases and the J gene end by 7 bases; junction bases not matched to a gene: 9. Germline CDR1 reads ENHRY; CDR2 reads SYGVKD. The CDR3 totals 14 residues.

Of note for this clone: One end of the junction fails to match germline, which may point to a read error. The V and J genes are TRBV5-4 and TRBJ1-1, with a weak D call TRBD1 (5 bases). This CDR3 has 14 residues. The germline V gene has CDR1 SGHNT and CDR2 YYREEE (reference sequence). The CDR3 here is CASSIDNGHDEAFF. CDR3 nucleotide sequence: TGTGCCAGCAGCATTGATAATGGACACGATGAAGCTTTTTTT.

CDR3 amino acids: CSVEGDRAYNEQFF. CDR3 coding DNA: TGCAGCGTCGAGGGGGACAGGGCCTACAATGAGCAGTTCTTC. The chain employs TRBV29-1 and TRBJ2-1; 9 bases map to TRBD1. V shed 6 bases, J shed 2 bases, and the junction held 5 bases outside the gene matches. CDR1 is SQVTM, CDR2 ANQGSEA, per germline. This CDR3 is built from 14 residues.

The chain couples TRBV29-1 to TRBJ1-2, with TRBD1 as a possible D gene (6 bases). Per the germline V gene, CDR1 is SQVTM and CDR2 is ANQGSEA. The CDR3 runs 12 residues. V shed 6 bases and J shed 3 bases, with 11 bases lying between them. The CDR3 nucleotides are TGCAGCGTGGGGGGGCACGACTATGGCTACACCTTC. It yields the protein CSVGGHDYGYTF.

The V gene is TRBV7-2, the J gene TRBJ2-2, with 12 positions matching TRBD2. There are 19 residues in the CDR3. The V segment lost 5 bases and the J segment 1 base; nucleotides outside the gene matches: 11. Germline V lookup: CDR1 SGHTA, CDR2 FQGNSA. The CDR3 DNA reads as TGTGCCAGCAGCACCACAGCCCGACTAGCGGGGGAGAACACCGGGGAGCTGTTTTTT. Protein sequence: CASSTTARLAGENTGELFF.

J is TRBJ2-1 and V is TRBV5-1; TRBD1 matches 7 bases. This CDR3 contains 16 residues. The germline CDR1 and CDR2 sequences are SGHRS and YFSETQ. V was clipped by 1 base and J by 7 bases; unmatched bases: 11. The CDR3 DNA follows: TGCGCCAGCAGCTTGTTAACGGGACAGATGATTAATGAGCAGTTCTTC. This codes for CASSLLTGQMINEQFF.

The V and J genes are TRBV30 and TRBJ2-3, with D perhaps matching TRBD2 (5 bases). Germline values: CDR1 GTSNPN, CDR2 SVGIG (reference sequence). The CDR3 consists of 14 residues. Trimming removed 2 bases at V and 4 bases at J, with 13 bases between. The CDR3, as DNA: TGTGCCTGGAGTCGGGGTAGGCGTGCAGATACGCAGTATTTT. Its translation: CAWSRGRRADTQYF.

The chain carries TRBV4-1 and TRBJ2-1, with D maybe TRBD2 (5 bases). V was clipped by 0 bases and J by 0 bases, with 12 bases between them. CDR3 size: 17 residues. In germline, CDR1 is MGHRA, CDR2 YSYEKL. The CDR3 loop is CASSQDEGFGSYNEQFF. The CDR3 DNA sequence: TGCGCCAGCAGCCAAGATGAGGGCTTCGGCTCCTACAATGAGCAGTTCTTC.

The chain joins TRBV5-1 to TRBJ2-3, with 8 positions matching TRBD2. V trimming: 0 bases; J trimming: 4 bases; junction bases outside the gene matches: 4. The CDR3 totals 15 residues. Germline V gene lookup returns CDR1 SGHRS and CDR2 YFSETQ. CDR3 nucleotide sequence: TGCGCCAGCAGCTTGGACGGGGGGGCCGCAGATACGCAGTATTTT. Protein: CASSLDGGAADTQYF.

This chain uses TRBV7-2 with TRBJ2-1; 9 bases match TRBD1. The CDR3 totals 19 residues. CDR1 and CDR2 from the germline V gene are SGHTA and FQGNSA. Losses at the gene ends were 5 bases for V and 3 bases for J; bases not matched to a gene: 17. CDR3 in amino acids: CASSNPGQGYMFFYNEQFF. CDR3 bases: TGTGCCAGCAGCAATCCGGGACAGGGTTATATGTTCTTCTACAATGAGCAGTTCTTC.

The table lists this clone with a few counts. The chain joins TRBV19 to TRBJ1-5; no clear D. V lost 5 bases, J lost 5 bases, and 10 bases lay in between. The CDR3 is made up of 13 amino acids. Germline assignment: CDR1 LNHDA and CDR2 SQIVND (reference sequence). The CDR3 coding sequence is TGTGCCAGTAGTGGCCTTGGTGATCAGCCCCAGCATTTT. It encodes CASSGLGDQPQHF. Combining the CDR3 with reference TRBV19 and TRBJ1-5 gives the whole variable domain DGGITQSPKYLFRKEGQNVTLSCEQNLNHDAMYWYRQDPGQGLRLIYYSQIVNDFQKGDIAEGYSVSREKKESFPLTVTSAQKNPTAFYLCASSGLGDQPQHFGDGTRLSIL.

This sequence joins TRBV5-1 and TRBJ1-1, with a possible D match to TRBD1 (5 bases). The CDR3 sequence is 14 residues long. Germline V gene data show CDR1 as SGHRS and CDR2 as YFSETQ. V was pared by 9 bases and J by 1 base, with 16 bases between. CDR3 bases: TGCGCCACCTCACCCAGCAGGGCGAACACTGAAGCTTTCTTT. This gives the protein CATSPSRANTEAFF. The entire variable domain, with the rest obtained from reference TRBV5-1 and TRBJ1-1, is as follows: KAGVTQTPRYLIKTRGQQVTLSCSPISGHRSVSWYQQTPGQGLQFLFEYFSETQRNKGNFPGRFSGRQFSNSRSEMNVSTLELGDSALYLCATSPSRANTEAFFGQGTRLTVV.

The chain recombines TRBV5-4 with TRBJ1-2, with 7 bases fitting TRBD1. V was clipped by 3 bases and J by 1 base; unmatched bases: 9. CDR3 length: 16 amino acids. Germline lookup yields CDR1 SGHNT and CDR2 YYREEE (reference sequence). CDR3 coding DNA: TGTGCCAGCAGCTGGACAGGAGAAAGTTTTAACTATGGCTACACCTTC. It specifies CASSWTGESFNYGYTF.